Listed below are T cell receptor beta chains from one sample, sequenced in a study of T cell repertoires in cytomegalovirus infection. No antigen has been identified for these receptors. MiXCR was run by TCRdb on the reads, yielding one entry per CDR3 protein. The data contain 350,000 to 400,000 distinct CDR3 sequences, approximately 30% of them seen just once; the ten biggest clones take up roughly 12%. The sample in question was cultured PBMCs, obtained from culture after CMV antigen stimulation. The source of these receptors is a human donor in good health (CMV status not recorded). Some clones in this sample may be carry-over from other donors' samples. The CDR3 runs from the conserved cysteine through the conserved F or W. A D gene is named only where the DNA matches it firmly.

D gene: .; V gene: TRBV7-9; J gene: TRBJ2-3; CDR3 length: 17; CDR3 protein: CASRIMSGREPTDTQYF
D gene: TRBD1; V gene: TRBV28; J gene: TRBJ2-1; CDR3 length: 14; CDR3 protein: CATFQGTGYNEQFF
D gene: .; V gene: TRBV27; J gene: TRBJ1-6; CDR3 length: 15; CDR3 protein: CASNPGFHGDSPLHF
D gene: TRBD2; V gene: TRBV6-8; J gene: TRBJ2-1; CDR3 length: 14; CDR3 protein: CASSLGTIDNEQFF
D gene: .; V gene: TRBV7-9; J gene: TRBJ2-1; CDR3 length: 15; CDR3 protein: CASSFPGRGRYEQFF
D gene: .; V gene: TRBV7-9; J gene: TRBJ1-3; CDR3 length: 14; CDR3 protein: CASSFLGGKNTIYF
D gene: .; V gene: TRBV5-4; J gene: TRBJ1-1; CDR3 length: 16; CDR3 protein: CASSLVHVGPNTEAFF
D gene: .; V gene: TRBV12-3/TRBV12-4; J gene: TRBJ2-5; CDR3 length: 14; CDR3 protein: CASSLIGHQETQYF
D gene: .; V gene: TRBV7-2; J gene: TRBJ2-6; CDR3 length: 17; CDR3 protein: CASSSGRGGSGANVLTF
D gene: TRBD2; V gene: TRBV4-1; J gene: TRBJ2-5; CDR3 length: 17; CDR3 protein: CASSHPGTSGFQETQYF
D gene: .; V gene: TRBV6-2/TRBV6-3; J gene: TRBJ2-1; CDR3 length: 14; CDR3 protein: CASSSREGYNEQFF
D gene: TRBD2; V gene: TRBV4-1; J gene: TRBJ2-1; CDR3 length: 17; CDR3 protein: CASSQAVASGSYNEQFF
D gene: TRBD2; V gene: TRBV29-1; J gene: TRBJ2-5; CDR3 length: 12; CDR3 protein: CSVGTSGETQYF
D gene: .; V gene: TRBV24-1; J gene: TRBJ1-1; CDR3 length: 12; CDR3 protein: CATSGPGTEAFF
D gene: TRBD1; V gene: TRBV12-3/TRBV12-4; J gene: TRBJ2-1; CDR3 length: 15; CDR3 protein: CASSLRIDRVNEQFF
D gene: .; V gene: TRBV4-3; J gene: TRBJ1-6; CDR3 length: 15; CDR3 protein: CASSQDTAGQSPLHF
D gene: .; V gene: TRBV11-3; J gene: TRBJ2-5; CDR3 length: 16; CDR3 protein: CASSLYVSAYQETQYF
D gene: TRBD1; V gene: TRBV20-1; J gene: TRBJ1-1; CDR3 length: 14; CDR3 protein: CSAKPIQVQGRAFF
D gene: .; V gene: TRBV4-1; J gene: TRBJ1-1; CDR3 length: 16; CDR3 protein: CASSQDGGRGGTEAFF
D gene: TRBD1; V gene: TRBV5-5; J gene: TRBJ1-5; CDR3 length: 16; CDR3 protein: CASSEYDRGGNQPQHF
D gene: TRBD2; V gene: TRBV19; J gene: TRBJ2-1; CDR3 length: 16; CDR3 protein: CASSRSSGRLGNEQFF
D gene: TRBD1; V gene: TRBV28; J gene: TRBJ2-7; CDR3 length: 12; CDR3 protein: CAAGTGRNEQYF
D gene: TRBD1; V gene: TRBV19; J gene: TRBJ2-7; CDR3 length: 14; CDR3 protein: CASRWGQGTYEQYF
D gene: TRBD1; V gene: TRBV7-2; J gene: TRBJ2-7; CDR3 length: 14; CDR3 protein: CASRLGTGSYEQYF
D gene: .; V gene: TRBV7-2; J gene: TRBJ2-1; CDR3 length: 15; CDR3 protein: CASSLVGVGSNEQFF
D gene: .; V gene: TRBV19; J gene: TRBJ1-5; CDR3 length: 14; CDR3 protein: CASSTGVSNQPQHF
D gene: .; V gene: TRBV20-1; J gene: TRBJ2-7; CDR3 length: 12; CDR3 protein: CSARWLGYEQYF
D gene: .; V gene: TRBV29-1; J gene: TRBJ1-2; CDR3 length: 13; CDR3 protein: CSVGKQTNYGYTF
D gene: .; V gene: TRBV15; J gene: TRBJ2-7; CDR3 length: 14; CDR3 protein: CATARNGQTYEQYF
D gene: TRBD2; V gene: TRBV7-2; J gene: TRBJ2-7; CDR3 length: 15; CDR3 protein: CASSLVSGSSYEQYF
D gene: .; V gene: TRBV29-1; J gene: TRBJ2-1; CDR3 length: 16; CDR3 protein: CSVMKGSGGPGDEQFF
D gene: .; V gene: TRBV5-4; J gene: TRBJ2-5; CDR3 length: 13; CDR3 protein: CASSFGSAETQYF
D gene: TRBD1; V gene: TRBV28; J gene: TRBJ1-5; CDR3 length: 16; CDR3 protein: CASSPTLGQGHQPQHF
D gene: .; V gene: TRBV7-9; J gene: TRBJ2-1; CDR3 length: 15; CDR3 protein: CASSPPRGSYNEQFF
D gene: .; V gene: TRBV7-2; J gene: TRBJ2-5; CDR3 length: 14; CDR3 protein: CASSLALGTETQYF
D gene: TRBD2; V gene: TRBV7-8; J gene: TRBJ2-6; CDR3 length: 17; CDR3 protein: CASSSSGSLSGANVLTF
D gene: TRBD1; V gene: TRBV19; J gene: TRBJ1-1; CDR3 length: 16; CDR3 protein: CATERRGQGLYTEAFF
D gene: .; V gene: TRBV7-2; J gene: TRBJ2-2; CDR3 length: 17; CDR3 protein: CASSDHAGLLNTGELFF
D gene: .; V gene: TRBV29-1; J gene: TRBJ1-4; CDR3 length: 13; CDR3 protein: CSVEAPLSEKLFF
D gene: .; V gene: TRBV7-2; J gene: TRBJ2-1; CDR3 length: 15; CDR3 protein: CASSLGYAENNEQFF
D gene: TRBD2; V gene: TRBV6-1; J gene: TRBJ2-2; CDR3 length: 15; CDR3 protein: CASSILAGVTGELFF
D gene: TRBD1; V gene: TRBV11-2; J gene: TRBJ2-4; CDR3 length: 15; CDR3 protein: CASSPDRAGENIQYF
D gene: .; V gene: TRBV7-3; J gene: TRBJ2-1; CDR3 length: 16; CDR3 protein: CASSLYPGPSYNEQFF
D gene: TRBD2; V gene: TRBV7-9; J gene: TRBJ2-3; CDR3 length: 16; CDR3 protein: CASSSLAGFFTDTQYF
D gene: TRBD2; V gene: TRBV2; J gene: TRBJ2-1; CDR3 length: 15; CDR3 protein: CASTRAGDPYNEQFF